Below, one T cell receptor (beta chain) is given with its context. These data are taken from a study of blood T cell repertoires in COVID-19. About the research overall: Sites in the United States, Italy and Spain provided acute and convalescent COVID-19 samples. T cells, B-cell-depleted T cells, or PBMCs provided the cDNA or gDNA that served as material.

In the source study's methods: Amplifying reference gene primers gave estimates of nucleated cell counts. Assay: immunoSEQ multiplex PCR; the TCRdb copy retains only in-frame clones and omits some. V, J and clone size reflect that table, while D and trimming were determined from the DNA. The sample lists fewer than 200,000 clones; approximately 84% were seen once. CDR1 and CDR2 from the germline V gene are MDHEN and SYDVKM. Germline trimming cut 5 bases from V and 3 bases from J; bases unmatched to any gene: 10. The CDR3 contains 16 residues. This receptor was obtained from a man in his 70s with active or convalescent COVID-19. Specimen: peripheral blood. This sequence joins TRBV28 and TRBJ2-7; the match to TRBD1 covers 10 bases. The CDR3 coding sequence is TGTGCCAGCAGTGCGCCGCCGGGACAGGGGAGCTACGAGCAGTACTTC. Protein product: CASSAPPGQGSYEQYF.